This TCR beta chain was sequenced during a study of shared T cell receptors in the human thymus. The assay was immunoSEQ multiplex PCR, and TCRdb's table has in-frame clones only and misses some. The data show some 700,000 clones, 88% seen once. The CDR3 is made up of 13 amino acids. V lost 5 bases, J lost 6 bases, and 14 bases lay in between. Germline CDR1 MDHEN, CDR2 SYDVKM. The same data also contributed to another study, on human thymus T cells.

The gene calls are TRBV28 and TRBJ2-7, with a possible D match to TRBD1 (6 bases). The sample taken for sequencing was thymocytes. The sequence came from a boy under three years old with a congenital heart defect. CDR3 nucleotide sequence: TGTGCCAGCAGTGCCCGGACAGCATCCGAGCAGTACTTC. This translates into CASSARTASEQYF.